The 32 T cell receptor beta chains listed next were all sequenced from one sample in a study of blood T cell repertoires in COVID-19 (dated by TCRdb to the early 2020s). To prepare the library, the immunoSEQ multiplex PCR assay was applied. As stored in TCRdb, this immuneACCESS dataset retains in-frame rearrangements with V and J assigned. A fraction of the clones does not appear; measured against another copy, unresolved V genes explain less than half of the discrepancy, and the remainder lacks a known reason. The sample yields under 300,000 clones; approximately 79% were counted once. In total, the top ten clones hold around 4.1% of the sample. Source material: peripheral blood. Every receptor here comes from a woman between 40 and 55 years old with active or convalescent COVID-19.

The gene calls are TRBV5-1 and TRBJ1-4, with a weak D call TRBD1 (5 bases). The V gene's germline CDR1 is SGHRS and CDR2 YFSETQ. The CDR3 is 15 amino acids. V was clipped by 2 bases and J by 4 bases, with 12 bases between them. This CDR3 is CASSFSGGVNEKLFF. DNA for the CDR3: TGCGCCAGCAGCTTCTCAGGAGGGGTTAATGAAAAACTGTTTTTT.

A single count supports this clone. This chain joins TRBV27 and TRBJ1-2; a possible D gene is TRBD1 (5 bases). V lost 5 bases and J 6 bases, leaving 16 bases between the germline ends. This CDR3 spans 14 amino acids. The V gene's germline CDR1 is MNHEY and CDR2 SMNVEV (reference sequence). Here the CDR3 reads CASSGSGRGNGYTF. CDR3 in DNA: TGTGCCAGCAGTGGGTCGGGCCGGGGGAATGGCTACACCTTC.

The chain recombines TRBV11-2 with TRBJ1-6; 8 nucleotides line up with TRBD1. The CDR3 contains 15 residues. Germline V gene sequence: CDR1 SGHAT, CDR2 FQNNGV. With 4 bases clipped from V and 7 bases from J, the junction kept 6 bases outside the gene matches. CDR3 region: CASSSTGQGNSPLHF. For the CDR3, the DNA is TGTGCCAGCAGCTCAACTGGACAGGGAAATTCACCCCTCCACTTT.

The genes are TRBV7-8 and TRBJ2-6; 10 bases agree with TRBD1. The CDR3 covers 18 residues. V gave up 5 bases and J gave up 1 base; unmatched junction bases: 8. Germline V gene sequence: CDR1 SGHVS, CDR2 FQNEAQ. The CDR3 DNA is TGTGCCAGCAGCCCACGACAGGGGGCCGATTCTGGGGCCAACGTCCTGACTTTC. This gives the protein CASSPRQGADSGANVLTF.

The chain combines TRBV28 with TRBJ2-7, with 12 nucleotides matching TRBD1. CDR1 MDHEN and CDR2 SYDVKM come from the germline V gene. Losses at the gene ends were 2 bases for V and 12 bases for J; bases not matched to a gene: 8. The CDR3 totals 14 residues. In nucleotides, the CDR3 is TGTGCCAGCAGTTTACTCGGGACAGGGGGCTATCTGTACTTC. Its translation is CASSLLGTGGYLYF. Full variable domain (outside the CDR3, taken from reference TRBV28 and TRBJ2-7): DVKVTQSSRYLVKRTGEKVFLECVQDMDHENMFWYRQDPGLGLRLIYFSYDVKMKEKGDIPEGYSVSREKKERFSLILESASTNQTSMYLCASSLLGTGGYLYFGPGTRLTVT.

This rearrangement joins TRBV6-1 to TRBJ1-2; 8 positions agree with TRBD1. The V and J ends lost 0 bases and 4 bases, in that order; junction bases with no gene match: 4. CDR1 and CDR2 (germline): MNHNS, SASEGT. The CDR3 covers 15 residues. The CDR3 DNA reads as TGTGCCAGCAGTGAAGCTGACAGGGGTTCCTATGGCTACACCTTC. Translating it yields CASSEADRGSYGYTF.

This clone has a handful of counts. The chain joins TRBV7-9 to TRBJ1-4; 8 positions agree with TRBD1. V lost 5 bases, J lost 4 bases, and 3 bases stayed unmatched. Germline loops: CDR1 SEHNR, CDR2 FQNEAQ (reference sequence). The CDR3 totals 14 residues. This CDR3 is CASSAGQVNEKLFF. CDR3 coding DNA: TGTGCCAGCAGCGCGGGACAGGTTAATGAAAAACTGTTTTTT.

V gene TRBV11-2 combines with J gene TRBJ1-2; TRBD1 is a possible D gene (5 bases). Trimming shortened V by 5 bases and J by 4 bases, and 29 bases separated the two germline ends. The germline V gene has CDR1 SGHAT and CDR2 FQNNGV. This CDR3 is 19 amino acids long. The CDR3 sequence is CASSDSEDSSEGVLYGYTF. The CDR3 DNA is TGTGCCAGCAGCGACTCCGAAGACTCCTCGGAAGGGGTCCTCTATGGCTACACCTTC.

This clone was observed a handful of times. The chain uses TRBV28 and TRBJ1-5; 11 bases are shared with TRBD1. Germline CDR1 and CDR2: MDHEN and SYDVKM. V dropped 6 bases and J dropped 8; count of bases not matched to a gene: 18. The CDR3 is made up of 18 amino acids. The CDR3 coding sequence is TGTGCCAGCAGAATTAGGACAGGGGGCTTCAGGCCGCTTGAGCCCCAGCATTTT. Amino acids: CASRIRTGGFRPLEPQHF.

The V gene is TRBV5-1, the J gene TRBJ2-3, with 8 nucleotides matching TRBD1. J lost 6 bases, V lost 0 bases, and 6 bases had no gene match. This CDR3 region has 15 residues. Per the germline V gene, CDR1 is SGHRS and CDR2 is YFSETQ. CDR3 in DNA: TGCGCCAGCAGCTTGGAGGACAGGGATCTTGATACGCAGTATTTT. Translated, it gives CASSLEDRDLDTQYF.

The chain is built from TRBV19 and TRBJ2-7; TRBD2 matches 11 bases. Germline CDR1 and CDR2: LNHDA and SQIVND (reference sequence). The V gene end was trimmed by 6 bases and the J gene end by 3 bases; junction bases not matched to a gene: 7. This CDR3 has 15 residues. The CDR3 region has the DNA TGTGCCAGTAGCCCGGTAGCGGGGGGGAACTACGAGCAGTACTTC. Its protein product is CASSPVAGGNYEQYF.

This chain connects TRBV6-5 to TRBJ2-7; 7 bases fit TRBD1. Trimming cost V 0 bases and J 4 bases; bases outside gene matches: 9. Looked up from germline, CDR1 is MNHEY and CDR2 is SVGAGI. CDR3 length equals 16 residues. CDR3 loop: CASSYSMQGVSYEQYF. The CDR3 DNA sequence: TGTGCCAGCAGTTACTCGATGCAGGGGGTCTCTTACGAGCAGTACTTC.

The gene calls are TRBV5-1 and TRBJ1-2, with a weak D call TRBD1 (5 bases). Germline lookup yields CDR1 SGHRS and CDR2 YFSETQ. CDR3 size: 17 residues. V gave up 2 bases and J gave up 5 bases, with 22 bases separating them. In DNA form, the CDR3 reads TGCGCCAGCAGCTTAGCCCTATCGGCAGGGCTGATTTATGGCTACACCTTC. This gives the protein CASSLALSAGLIYGYTF.

This clone was counted ten times or more. This chain joins TRBV28 and TRBJ1-5; the D is unclear. Germline-derived CDR1 and CDR2 are MDHEN and SYDVKM. Trimming pared 2 bases from V and 3 bases from J, leaving 8 bases between. This CDR3 comprises 14 residues. CDR3 residues: CASSLAEINQPQHF. The CDR3 DNA sequence: TGTGCCAGCAGTTTAGCGGAGATCAATCAGCCCCAGCATTTT.

This clone was detected only a few times. This chain joins TRBV3-1 (or the pseudogene TRBV3-2) and TRBJ1-2; D gene ambiguous. The CDR3 is 13 residues long. V was shortened by 1 base and J by 5 bases, with 8 bases between the two germline ends. Germline V gene data show CDR1 as LGHDT and CDR2 as YNNKEL (reference sequence). In nucleotides, the CDR3 is TGTGCCAGCAGCCAAGCCCCGGGGTATGGCTACACCTTC. This codes for CASSQAPGYGYTF.

V is TRBV9 and J is TRBJ1-4; unclear D gene. The CDR3 has 15 amino acids. The germline CDR1 and CDR2 sequences are SGDLS and YYNGEE. The V end was cut by 4 bases, the J end by 0 bases, with 10 bases between. CDR3 region: CASSPLPATNEKLFF. CDR3 nucleotide sequence: TGTGCCAGCAGCCCCCTCCCCGCAACTAATGAAAAACTGTTTTTT.

This clone was seen a few times. This chain links TRBV12-5 with TRBJ2-1; 11 bases are shared with TRBD2. There are 17 residues in the CDR3. V trimming: 1 base; J trimming: 9 bases; junction bases outside the gene matches: 11. Germline CDR1 and CDR2: LGHNT and FRNRAP. The DNA of the CDR3 is TGTGCTAGTGGTTTGGGGAGTCTAGCGGGGGGCCACAGTGAGCAGTTCTTC. The encoded protein is CASGLGSLAGGHSEQFF.

In DNA, the CDR3 is TGTGCCAGCAGCCCTATGGGAGCGAAGACCTACGAGCAGTACTTC. Its protein product is CASSPMGAKTYEQYF. The chain is built from TRBV3-1 (or the pseudogene TRBV3-2) and TRBJ2-7, with a weak D call TRBD2 (5 bases). CDR3 length: 15 residues. The ends were cut back, 4 bases at V and 2 bases at J, with 15 bases in the middle. In germline, CDR1 is LGHDT, CDR2 YNNKEL (reference sequence).

This clone was recorded only once. CDR3 region: CASSLDRGGLAGELFF. The DNA for the CDR3 is TGCGCCAGCAGCTTGGACCGGGGGGGCCTTGCCGGGGAGCTGTTTTTT. This chain links TRBV5-1 with TRBJ2-2; 8 nucleotides align to TRBD2. Germline V lookup: CDR1 SGHRS, CDR2 YFSETQ. Trimming at V came to 0 bases and at J to 6 bases, leaving 7 bases not matched to a gene. This CDR3 has 16 residues. The full variable domain, completed using reference TRBV5-1 and TRBJ2-2, is KAGVTQTPRYLIKTRGQQVTLSCSPISGHRSVSWYQQTPGQGLQFLFEYFSETQRNKGNFPGRFSGRQFSNSRSEMNVSTLELGDSALYLCASSLDRGGLAGELFFGEGSRLTVL.

This chain links TRBV6-5 with TRBJ1-5; D gene uncertain. Germline V gives CDR1 MNHEY, CDR2 SVGAGI. The germline V and J ends were trimmed by 7 bases and 0 bases, with 10 bases remaining between them. This CDR3 spans 14 amino acids. CDR3 coding DNA: TGTGCCAGCAACTCCCGCCGTAGCAATCAGCCCCAGCATTTT. Its protein product is CASNSRRSNQPQHF.

This rearrangement joins TRBV3-1 (or the pseudogene TRBV3-2) to TRBJ1-4; 10 bases match TRBD1. Germline trimming cut 4 bases from V and 7 bases from J; bases unmatched to any gene: 6. CDR1 is LGHDT, CDR2 YNNKEL, per germline (reference sequence). The CDR3 consists of 15 residues. The CDR3 sequence: CASSLPTGGREKLFF. The CDR3 DNA reads as TGTGCCAGCAGCCTCCCGACAGGGGGCCGTGAAAAACTGTTTTTT.

The CDR3 nucleotides read TGTGCCAGCAGTAGGCTACAGCGGGGTCAAGAGACCCAGTACTTC. This translates into CASSRLQRGQETQYF. The rearrangement links TRBV27 to TRBJ2-5; 7 nucleotides agree with TRBD2. Germline V gene lookup returns CDR1 MNHEY and CDR2 SMNVEV (reference sequence). CDR3 length: 15 amino acids. Unmatched junction bases numbered 8, after V lost 5 bases and J lost 2 bases.

This clone was detected only once. V is TRBV18 and J is TRBJ1-2, with a possible D match to TRBD1 (5 bases). Trimming pared 2 bases from V and 13 bases from J, leaving 11 bases between. Germline lookup yields CDR1 KGHSH and CDR2 LQKENI. The CDR3 spans 11 residues. The CDR3 DNA follows: TGTGCCAGCTCACCAAGGACACTCCTCACCTTC. This sequence encodes CASSPRTLLTF.

The V call is TRBV2, the J call TRBJ1-6; 10 positions match TRBD1. The ends lost 6 bases at V and 3 bases at J; junction bases unmatched: 5. CDR3 length: 16 amino acids. CDR1 and CDR2 (germline): SNHLY, FYNNEI. The CDR3 sequence: CASRGTGANYNSPLHF. Here the CDR3 DNA reads TGTGCCAGCAGGGGGACAGGGGCTAACTATAATTCACCCCTCCACTTT.

Only one count was recorded for this clone. The chain links TRBV12-3 or TRBV12-4 to TRBJ1-1; 7 bases are a match to TRBD1. The CDR3 has 13 residues. The J segment lost 8 bases and the V segment lost 3 bases, leaving 6 bases of the junction unmatched. The DNA for the CDR3 is TGTGCCAGCAGTTTGGGGCAGGGGGAAGAAGCTTTCTTT. Translation: CASSLGQGEEAFF.

V gene TRBV29-1 combines with J gene TRBJ2-5; TRBD2 matches at 9 bases. The CDR3 is 14 amino acids. Looked up from germline, CDR1 is SQVTM and CDR2 is ANQGSEA. J lost 2 bases, V lost 8 bases, and 9 bases had no gene match. In DNA, the CDR3 is TGCAGCTATATTCGACTAGCGGCACAAGAGACCCAGTACTTC. Translated: CSYIRLAAQETQYF.

This rearrangement joins TRBV9 to TRBJ2-5; D is perhaps TRBD2 (6 bases). This CDR3 is 16 amino acids long. CDR1 SGDLS and CDR2 YYNGEE come from the germline V gene. V gave up 0 bases and J gave up 5 bases, with 17 bases separating them. This CDR3 is CASSVARAEGLETQYF. The CDR3 DNA reads TGTGCCAGCAGCGTAGCTCGAGCGGAGGGGCTCGAGACCCAGTACTTC.

The chain links TRBV11-2 to TRBJ2-7; D is undetermined. The CDR3 loop spans 13 amino acids. V lost 5 bases, J lost 4 bases, and 12 bases lay in between. Germline values: CDR1 SGHAT, CDR2 FQNNGV. The chain's CDR3 is CASSPPAVYEQYV. As DNA, the CDR3 is TGTGCCAGCAGCCCCCCGGCGGTATACGAGCAGTACGTC.

This chain joins TRBV7-9 and TRBJ2-7; the D gene is possibly TRBD2 (6 bases). CDR1 and CDR2 from the germline V gene are SEHNR and FQNEAQ (reference sequence). V was pared by 6 bases and J by 0 bases, with 12 bases between. CDR3 length equals 14 residues. This CDR3 reads CASRRDLSSYEQYV. In DNA, the CDR3 is TGTGCCAGCAGGCGGGACCTTAGCTCCTACGAGCAGTACGTC.

The CDR3 DNA reads as TGTGCCAGCAGTGAAACCGCAGGGGGATCCGTCGGGGGCTACACCTTC. Amino acids: CASSETAGGSVGGYTF. V and J are TRBV27 and TRBJ1-2, with 7 nucleotides matching TRBD1. The CDR3 covers 16 residues. The V and J ends lost 5 bases and 8 bases, in that order; junction bases with no gene match: 17. CDR1 and CDR2 (germline): MNHEY, SMNVEV (reference sequence).

This clone was observed a single time. The V gene is TRBV11-3, the J gene TRBJ2-3, with 9 bases lining up with TRBD2. CDR1 and CDR2 (germline): SGHNT, YENEEA. V was clipped by 5 bases and J by 5 bases; unmatched bases: 11. The CDR3 is made up of 16 amino acids. The CDR3 loop is CASSLRGSGGVDTQYF. In DNA, the CDR3 is TGTGCCAGCAGCCTCCGGGGTAGCGGGGGAGTAGATACGCAGTATTTT.

The chain recombines TRBV5-8 with TRBJ1-1, with 7 bases lining up with TRBD1. J lost 0 bases, V lost 0 bases, and 5 bases had no gene match. The CDR3 totals 16 residues. Germline V gives CDR1 SGHTS, CDR2 YDEGEE. CDR3 nucleotide sequence: TGTGCCAGCAGCTTGGGGACCGGGACAGTGAACACTGAAGCTTTCTTT. Translating it yields CASSLGTGTVNTEAFF.